Each of the 16 T cell receptor beta chains below was sequenced from the same sample in a study of cytomegalovirus exposure and HLA in healthy donors (dated by TCRdb to 2016 to 2017). Libraries were constructed by the immunoSEQ multiplex PCR assay. For the multiplex PCR, a mixture combining 60 forward primers for TCR Vbeta segments and 13 reverse primers for TCR Jbeta segments was used. TCRdb holds this immuneACCESS table with in-frame rearrangements only. Some clones are missing; in checked studies, unresolved V genes explain under half, and the rest has no known cause. The sample table shows about 150,000 clones, and about 85% are seen once. 2% to 3% of the sample comes from the top ten. Sequencing used PBMCs. These receptors came from a boy aged 2 to 10 in good health and CMV-seronegative.

The chain has TRBV9 and TRBJ2-1, with 7 positions matching TRBD2. Trimming took 4 bases from V and 6 from J; bases not matched to a gene: 10. The CDR3 sequence is 15 residues long. CDR1 SGDLS and CDR2 YYNGEE come from the germline V gene. CDR3 coding DNA: TGTGCCAGCAGCCCCTGGGGCGGGGGACTCAATGAGCAGTTCTTC. Its translation: CASSPWGGGLNEQFF.

As for this clone: The germline gene is not matched at one end of the junction; a read error may be the cause. V gene TRBV4-1 combines with J gene TRBJ2-3; D uncertain. The length of the CDR3 is 15 residues. Germline V CDR1 and CDR2: MGHRA, YSYEKL. Here the CDR3 DNA reads TGCGCCAGCAGGCAAGAGGATGCGGACACAGATACGCAGTATTTT. Translating gives CASRQEDADTDTQYF.

The chain uses TRBV10-3 and TRBJ1-4; 10 bases match TRBD1. Trimming at V came to 2 bases and at J to 7 bases, leaving 4 bases not matched to a gene. The CDR3 sequence is 15 residues long. Germline V gene lookup returns CDR1 ENHRY and CDR2 SYGVKD. CDR3 region: CAISERDRGLEKLFF. In DNA form, the CDR3 reads TGTGCCATCAGTGAGCGAGACAGGGGGCTTGAAAAACTGTTTTTT.

This clone is a singleton in its sample. V gene TRBV4-1 combines with J gene TRBJ2-1; 10 nucleotides agree with TRBD1. CDR3 length: 15 residues. The germline gives CDR1 MGHRA, CDR2 YSYEKL. V gave up 3 bases and J gave up 9 bases; unmatched junction bases: 8. CDR3 sequence reads: CASSHDRGLGTEQFF. CDR3 DNA sequence: TGCGCCAGCAGCCACGACAGGGGGCTTGGTACTGAGCAGTTCTTC.

CDR3 sequence: CASSDRGLGYTF. As DNA, the CDR3 is TGTGCCAGCAGTGACAGGGGGCTCGGCTACACCTTC. The J gene is TRBJ1-2, the V gene TRBV7-9; 10 bases agree with TRBD1. The CDR3 runs 12 residues. The junction had 3 bases not matched to a gene; V was cut back by 6 bases and J by 8 bases. The V gene's germline CDR1 is SEHNR and CDR2 FQNEAQ (reference sequence).

V usage is TRBV6-6 and J usage is TRBJ2-2; D is perhaps TRBD1 (5 bases). The CDR3 covers 14 residues. V was trimmed by 6 bases and J by 4 bases, leaving 12 bases between them. In germline, CDR1 is MNHNY, CDR2 SVGAGI (reference sequence). CDR3 DNA: TGTGCCAGCAGGCGGCAGGGTAGCACCGGGGAGCTGTTTTTT. As protein: CASRRQGSTGELFF.

CDR3 bases: TGCGCCAGCAGCCAAGTCGAAACAGGGTGGGGCACCGGGGAGCTGTTTTTT. Its translation: CASSQVETGWGTGELFF. J is TRBJ2-2 and V is TRBV4-1; a weak D match, TRBD1 (6 bases). The CDR3 is 17 amino acids. The V end lost 1 base, the J end lost 4 bases, and 16 bases lay between the germline ends. Germline CDR1 is MGHRA and CDR2 is YSYEKL.

As regards this clone: Other DNA sequences in this specimen translate into the identical CDR3. The chain is built from TRBV28 and TRBJ2-1; D not resolved. V dropped 6 bases and J dropped 10 bases, with 16 bases sitting between them. The CDR3 covers 13 residues. Germline loops: CDR1 MDHEN, CDR2 SYDVKM. This CDR3 is CASSRSQRGEQFF. CDR3 sequence (DNA): TGTGCCAGCAGCCGTAGTCAGCGAGGCGAGCAGTTCTTC.

This chain links TRBV6-5 with TRBJ1-1, with D tentatively TRBD1 (6 bases). Germline CDR1 MNHEY, CDR2 SVGAGI. Trimming stripped 0 bases from V and 4 bases from J, with 15 bases between. The CDR3 runs 16 residues. The CDR3, as DNA: TGTGCCAGCAGTTACTCACCGCCGGGACACGGCACTGAAGCTTTCTTT. It translates to CASSYSPPGHGTEAFF.

Only one count was recorded for this clone. This rearrangement joins TRBV19 to TRBJ1-1; a weak D match, TRBD1 (6 bases). Germline loops: CDR1 LNHDA, CDR2 SQIVND (reference sequence). V was trimmed by 3 bases and J by 1 base, leaving 12 bases between them. There are 15 residues in the CDR3. The CDR3 protein is CASSIWGGANTEAFF. Here the CDR3 DNA reads TGTGCCAGTAGTATTTGGGGGGGCGCGAACACTGAAGCTTTCTTT.

The rearrangement joins TRBV30 to TRBJ2-3; 7 positions agree with TRBD2. The V gene's germline CDR1 is GTSNPN and CDR2 SVGIG (reference sequence). The CDR3 runs to 13 residues. The junction had 3 bases not matched to a gene; V was cut back by 2 bases and J by 4 bases. CDR3 sequence reads: CAWSRSGADTQYF. In DNA form, the CDR3 reads TGTGCCTGGAGTCGAAGCGGGGCAGATACGCAGTATTTT.

The CDR3 nucleotides are TGTGCCAGCAGCTTGTGGCCCGAACCAAAGCGGGGGATCTGCGAGCAGTACTTC. Its protein product is CASSLWPEPKRGICEQYF. V and J are TRBV5-6 and TRBJ2-7; 8 nucleotides line up with TRBD2. Germline V gene sequence: CDR1 SGHDT, CDR2 YYEEEE. V lost 1 base, J lost 6 bases, and 18 bases stayed unmatched. The CDR3 covers 18 residues.

This clone has just one count. V and J are TRBV6-6 and TRBJ1-6; TRBD1 matches at 7 bases. CDR3 length: 16 residues. The V gene end was trimmed by 5 bases and the J gene end by 7 bases; junction bases not matched to a gene: 11. CDR1 is MNHNY, CDR2 SVGAGI, per germline (reference sequence). This CDR3 is CASSGSFRDRNSPLHF. CDR3 coding DNA: TGTGCCAGCAGTGGTTCTTTCCGGGACAGAAATTCACCCCTCCACTTT.

The chain combines TRBV5-1 with TRBJ2-3, with 7 bases fitting TRBD1. V dropped 4 bases and J dropped 2; count of bases not matched to a gene: 4. The CDR3 is made up of 14 amino acids. Germline-derived CDR1 and CDR2 are SGHRS and YFSETQ. The chain's CDR3 is CASSTGQITDTQYF. CDR3 DNA: TGCGCCAGCAGCACGGGACAGATCACAGATACGCAGTATTTT. Full variable domain (remainder filled in from reference TRBV5-1 and TRBJ2-3): KAGVTQTPRYLIKTRGQQVTLSCSPISGHRSVSWYQQTPGQGLQFLFEYFSETQRNKGNFPGRFSGRQFSNSRSEMNVSTLELGDSALYLCASSTGQITDTQYFGPGTRLTVL.

This chain joins TRBV11-3 and TRBJ2-1, with D perhaps matching TRBD1 (5 bases). Trimming shortened V by 1 base and J by 7 bases, and 14 bases separated the two germline ends. Germline CDR1 and CDR2: SGHNT and YENEEA. The CDR3 has 15 residues. The CDR3 loop is CASSLAGSTGNEQFF. The CDR3 nucleotides are TGTGCCAGCAGCTTAGCAGGGTCTACCGGGAATGAGCAGTTCTTC.

The chain combines TRBV2 with TRBJ1-2; TRBD1 aligns across 12 bases. From germline, CDR1 is SNHLY and CDR2 FYNNEI. The CDR3 is 16 amino acids. V dropped 8 bases and J dropped 4; count of bases not matched to a gene: 11. CDR3 region: CASPISRDRGLYGYTF. CDR3 in DNA: TGTGCCAGCCCCATCTCCCGGGACAGGGGGCTCTATGGCTACACCTTC.